These T cell receptor beta chains were read from a single sample in a study of yellow fever vaccine responses in identical twins. A single record per CDR3 protein comes from TCRdb applying MiXCR to the RT-PCR reads. The table includes roughly 23,000 distinct CDR3 sequences, roughly 73% detected once. The source material was T cells from blood (PBMCs), unsorted or a sorted subset (not recorded which), sampled before or after yellow fever vaccination (not recorded which). Receptor source: a woman in her late teens or twenties who received the yellow fever vaccine. Both conserved end residues are part of each CDR3. D genes are given only for firm matches. A clone size is listed for some rows: how often the clone was seen (once, few, many), or a class if it is expanded.

v_call	j_call	clone_size	d_call	cdr3_aa	cdr3_nt
TRBV7-3	TRBJ1-1	few	NA	CASSSTRNTEAFF	TGTGCCAGCAGCTCTACACGGAACACTGAAGCTTTCTTT
TRBV2	TRBJ2-2	NA	NA	CASSLDTTGELFF	TGTGCCAGCAGTCTGGATACCACCGGGGAGCTGTTTTTT
TRBV7-2	TRBJ2-3	NA	NA	CASSPPIDTQYF	TGTGCCAGCAGCCCACCGATAGATACGCAGTATTTT
TRBV20-1	TRBJ1-5	NA	TRBD1	CSARGPGQTNQPQHF	TGCAGTGCTAGAGGACCGGGACAGACAAATCAGCCCCAGCATTTT
TRBV20-1	TRBJ1-5	NA	NA	CSDIQPQHF	TGCAGTGACATCCAGCCCCAGCATTTT
TRBV28	TRBJ1-5	NA	NA	CATGRVLRAGLNQPQHF	TGTGCCACCGGGCGGGTTTTAAGAGCAGGGTTAAATCAGCCCCAGCATTTT
TRBV7-3	TRBJ1-1	NA	TRBD1	CASSLRGQGDTEAFF	TGTGCCAGCAGCTTAAGGGGACAGGGCGACACTGAAGCTTTCTTT
TRBV12-3/TRBV12-4	TRBJ1-4	NA	NA	CASSLARVGEKLFF	TGTGCCAGCAGTTTGGCCCGGGTGGGTGAAAAACTGTTTTTT
TRBV28	TRBJ1-5	NA	TRBD1	CASRDRGGQPQHF	TGTGCCAGCAGAGACAGGGGAGGTCAGCCCCAGCATTTT
TRBV20-1	TRBJ2-1	NA	NA	CSADGRYNEQFF	TGCAGTGCTGACGGCCGCTACAATGAGCAGTTCTTC
TRBV15	TRBJ1-3	few	NA	CATSREPSPGNTIYF	TGTGCCACCAGCAGAGAACCATCGCCCGGAAACACCATATATTTT
TRBV11-1	TRBJ2-7	NA	NA	CASSLVSYEQYF	TGTGCCAGCAGCTTAGTCTCGTACGAGCAGTACTTC
TRBV5-5	TRBJ2-1	NA	TRBD2	CASSRTSGVYNEQFF	TGTGCCAGCAGCCGGACTAGCGGGGTCTACAATGAGCAGTTCTTC
TRBV15	TRBJ1-1	NA	NA	CATSRGTGMSTEAFF	TGTGCCACCAGCAGAGGAACAGGGATGTCGACTGAAGCTTTCTTT
TRBV11-1	TRBJ1-3	NA	NA	CASSSSDTIYF	TGTGCCAGCAGCTCTAGCGACACCATATATTTT
TRBV5-1	TRBJ2-5	NA	NA	CASSLGGLHQETQYF	TGCGCCAGCTCCCTTGGCGGGCTACACCAAGAGACCCAGTACTTC
TRBV6-2/TRBV6-3	TRBJ2-1	once	NA	CASSYSSWNEQFF	TGTGCCAGCAGTTACTCTAGCTGGAATGAGCAGTTCTTC
TRBV10-1	TRBJ1-3	NA	NA	CASTFVRDIFSIYF	TGCGCCAGCACTTTTGTCAGGGATATTTTCTCCATATATTTT
TRBV18	TRBJ2-3	NA	TRBD2	CASSTTSGAIANTQYF	TGTGCCAGCTCAACGACTAGCGGGGCGATAGCCAATACGCAGTATTTT
TRBV7-2	TRBJ2-7	NA	NA	CASSPYYEQYF	TGTGCCAGCAGCCCTTACTACGAGCAGTACTTC
TRBV27	TRBJ1-1	once	NA	CASSLLGNTEAFF	TGTGCCAGCAGTTTATTGGGGAACACTGAAGCTTTCTTT
TRBV29-1	TRBJ2-3	NA	TRBD2	CSVEVTGREVINTQYF	TGCAGCGTTGAAGTCACGGGGCGGGAGGTTATTAATACGCAGTATTTT
TRBV6-1	TRBJ2-2	NA	TRBD2	CASNKRLAGTGELFF	TGTGCCAGCAATAAACGGCTAGCGGGAACTGGGGAGCTGTTTTTT
TRBV2	TRBJ2-7	once	TRBD2	CASSVPSGSSYEQYF	TGTGCCAGCAGTGTCCCTAGCGGGAGCTCCTACGAGCAGTACTTC
TRBV2	TRBJ2-2	few	TRBD2	CASSDMTSDPPGELFF	TGTGCCAGCAGTGATATGACTAGCGATCCCCCCGGGGAGCTGTTTTTT
TRBV11-1	TRBJ2-1	NA	NA	CASTNRPYNEQFF	TGTGCCAGCACCAACCGACCATACAATGAGCAGTTCTTC
TRBV3-1	TRBJ2-3	NA	TRBD1	CASSQETGSGTDTQYF	TGTGCCAGCAGCCAAGAGACAGGGTCAGGGACAGATACGCAGTATTTT
TRBV11-2	TRBJ2-7	once	TRBD2	CASSLGSLAGVYEQYF	TGTGCCAGCAGCTTAGGGTCATTAGCGGGAGTTTACGAGCAGTACTTC
TRBV4-2	TRBJ2-3	NA	TRBD1	CASSPDRADTQYF	TGTGCCAGCAGCCCCGACAGGGCCGATACGCAGTATTTT
TRBV12-3/TRBV12-4	TRBJ2-3	NA	NA	CASRPSLTDTQYF	TGTGCCAGCAGACCCTCACTCACAGATACGCAGTATTTT